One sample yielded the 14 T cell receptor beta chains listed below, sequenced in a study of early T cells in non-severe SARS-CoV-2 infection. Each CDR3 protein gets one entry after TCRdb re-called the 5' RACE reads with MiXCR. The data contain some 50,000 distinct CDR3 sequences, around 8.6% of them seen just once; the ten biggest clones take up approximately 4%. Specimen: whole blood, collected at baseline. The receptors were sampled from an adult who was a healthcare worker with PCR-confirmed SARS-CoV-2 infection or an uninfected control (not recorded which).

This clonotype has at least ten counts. CDR3 amino acids: CASSVARSTDTQYF. The CDR3, as DNA: TGTGCCAGCAGCGTAGCCCGAAGCACAGATACGCAGTATTTT. This chain links TRBV9 with TRBJ2-3; no clear D gene. CDR3 length equals 14 residues. CDR1 is SGDLS, CDR2 YYNGEE, per germline. V gave up 0 bases and J gave up 0 bases, with 5 bases separating them.

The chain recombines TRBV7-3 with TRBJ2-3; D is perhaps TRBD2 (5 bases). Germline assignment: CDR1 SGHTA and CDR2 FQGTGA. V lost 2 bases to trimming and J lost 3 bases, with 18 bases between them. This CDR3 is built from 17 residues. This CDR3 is CASSLRGSRFVTDTQYF. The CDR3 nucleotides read TGTGCCAGCAGCTTACGGGGTAGCCGGTTTGTAACAGATACGCAGTATTTT.

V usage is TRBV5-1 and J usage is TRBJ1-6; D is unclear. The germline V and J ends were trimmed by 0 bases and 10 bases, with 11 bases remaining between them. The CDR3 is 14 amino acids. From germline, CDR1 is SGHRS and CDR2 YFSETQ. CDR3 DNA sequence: TGCGCCAGCAGCTTGGGGCAGACGGGGTCACCCCTCCACTTT. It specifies CASSLGQTGSPLHF. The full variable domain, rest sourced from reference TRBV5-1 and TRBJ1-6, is KAGVTQTPRYLIKTRGQQVTLSCSPISGHRSVSWYQQTPGQGLQFLFEYFSETQRNKGNFPGRFSGRQFSNSRSEMNVSTLELGDSALYLCASSLGQTGSPLHFGNGTRLTVT.

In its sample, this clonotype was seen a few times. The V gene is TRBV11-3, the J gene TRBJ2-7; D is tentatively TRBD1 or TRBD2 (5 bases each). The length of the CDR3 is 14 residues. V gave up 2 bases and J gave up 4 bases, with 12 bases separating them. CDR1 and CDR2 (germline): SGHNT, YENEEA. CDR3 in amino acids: CASSLTAGTYEQYF. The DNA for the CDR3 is TGTGCCAGCAGCTTAACCGCAGGGACGTACGAGCAGTACTTC.

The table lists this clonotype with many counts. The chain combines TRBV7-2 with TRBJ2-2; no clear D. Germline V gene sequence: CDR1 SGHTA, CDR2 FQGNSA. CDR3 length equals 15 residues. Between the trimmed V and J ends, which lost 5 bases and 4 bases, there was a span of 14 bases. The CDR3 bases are TGTGCCAGCAGCCCCCCCCCTATTCTCACCGGGGAGCTGTTTTTT. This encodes CASSPPPILTGELFF. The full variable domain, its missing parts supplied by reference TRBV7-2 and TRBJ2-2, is GAGVSQSPSNKVTEKGKDVELRCDPISGHTALYWYRQSLGQGLEFLIYFQGNSAPDKSGLPSDRFSAERTGGSVSTLTIQRTQQEDSAVYLCASSPPPILTGELFFGEGSRLTVL.

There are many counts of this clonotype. DNA of the CDR3: TGCAGTGCTGCGCTAGCGAACACCGGGGAGCTGTTTTTT. The encoded protein is CSAALANTGELFF. This chain uses TRBV20-1 with TRBJ2-2; unclear D gene. The germline V gene has CDR1 DFQATT and CDR2 SNEGSKA (reference sequence). Trimming shortened V by 5 bases and J by 0 bases, and 7 bases separated the two germline ends. CDR3 length equals 13 residues.

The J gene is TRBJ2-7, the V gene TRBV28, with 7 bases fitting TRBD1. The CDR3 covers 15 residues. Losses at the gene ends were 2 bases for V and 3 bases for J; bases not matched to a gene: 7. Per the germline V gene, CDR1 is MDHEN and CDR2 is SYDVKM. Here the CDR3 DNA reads TGTGCCAGCAGTTTAGCCCCGACAGGGCTCTACGAGCAGTACTTC. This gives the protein CASSLAPTGLYEQYF.

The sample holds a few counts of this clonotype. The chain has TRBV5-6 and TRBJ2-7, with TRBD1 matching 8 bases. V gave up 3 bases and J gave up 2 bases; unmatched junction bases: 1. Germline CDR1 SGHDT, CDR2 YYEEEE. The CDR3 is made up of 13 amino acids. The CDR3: CASSWTGTYEQYF. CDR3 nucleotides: TGTGCCAGCAGCTGGACAGGGACCTACGAGCAGTACTTC.

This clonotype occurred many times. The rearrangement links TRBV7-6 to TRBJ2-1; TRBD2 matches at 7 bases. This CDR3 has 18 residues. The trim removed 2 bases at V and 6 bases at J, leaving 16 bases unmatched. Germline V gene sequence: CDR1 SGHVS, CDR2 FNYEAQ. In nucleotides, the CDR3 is TGTGCCAGCAGCTTAAGGGGCGGCGGGAGAGCCGAAATCAATGAGCAGTTCTTC. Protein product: CASSLRGGGRAEINEQFF.

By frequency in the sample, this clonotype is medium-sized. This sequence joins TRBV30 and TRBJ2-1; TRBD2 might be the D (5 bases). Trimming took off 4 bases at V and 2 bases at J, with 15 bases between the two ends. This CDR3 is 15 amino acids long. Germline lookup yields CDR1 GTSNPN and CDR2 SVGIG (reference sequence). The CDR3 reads CAWKTPGNTYNEQFF. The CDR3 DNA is TGTGCCTGGAAGACCCCGGGGAACACCTACAATGAGCAGTTCTTC.

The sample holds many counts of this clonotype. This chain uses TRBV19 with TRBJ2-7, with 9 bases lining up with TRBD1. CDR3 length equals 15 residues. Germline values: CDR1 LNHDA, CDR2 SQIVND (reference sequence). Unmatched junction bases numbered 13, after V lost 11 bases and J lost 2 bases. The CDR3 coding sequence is TGTGCCGCCTCCTCCGGGACAGGGATTCCCTACGAGCAGTACTTC. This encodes CAASSGTGIPYEQYF.

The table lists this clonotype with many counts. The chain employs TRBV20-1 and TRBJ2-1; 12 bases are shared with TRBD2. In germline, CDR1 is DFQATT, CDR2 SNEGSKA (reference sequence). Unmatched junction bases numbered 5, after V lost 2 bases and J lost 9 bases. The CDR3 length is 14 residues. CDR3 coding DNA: TGCAGTGCTAGACTAGCGGGGGGGCCCAGTGAGCAGTTCTTC. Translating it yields CSARLAGGPSEQFF.

CDR3 residues: CASSGDRGAEAFF. The CDR3 DNA reads TGTGCCAGCAGTGGGGACAGGGGTGCTGAAGCTTTCTTT. This rearrangement joins TRBV27 to TRBJ1-1; 10 positions agree with TRBD1. There are 13 residues in the CDR3. CDR1 and CDR2 from the germline V gene are MNHEY and SMNVEV (reference sequence). The V gene end was trimmed by 5 bases and the J gene end by 6 bases; junction bases not matched to a gene: 3.

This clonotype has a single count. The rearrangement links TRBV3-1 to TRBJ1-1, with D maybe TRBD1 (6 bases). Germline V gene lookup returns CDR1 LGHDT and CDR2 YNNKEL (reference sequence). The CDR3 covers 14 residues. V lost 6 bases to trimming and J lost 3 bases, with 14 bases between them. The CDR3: CASSSGQGHTEAFF. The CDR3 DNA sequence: TGTGCCAGCAGTTCTGGCCAGGGGCACACTGAAGCTTTCTTT.